This T cell receptor (beta chain) came from a study of blood T cell repertoires in COVID-19. About the study: PBMCs, B-cell-depleted T cells, or T cells provided the cDNA or gDNA that made up the material.

There are 16 residues in the CDR3. V lost 3 bases and J 5 bases, leaving 19 bases between the germline ends. CDR1 is SSHAT and CDR2 is FNYEAQ in the germline V gene (reference sequence). Per the authors' pipeline: Scientists estimated how many nucleated cells there were by amplifying reference gene primers. Method: immunoSEQ multiplex PCR; TCRdb's copy keeps in-frame clones and lacks some. That table is the source of V, J and clone size, and D and trimming were worked out from the DNA. The data hold 93,000 or so clones, with 84% observed a single time. What was sequenced was peripheral blood. The chain links TRBV7-7 to TRBJ2-5, with a weak D call TRBD2 (7 bases). The TCR sequence derives from a human donor in a cohort sampled during active or convalescent COVID-19. The CDR3 is CASSLSRAEGGETQYF. The CDR3 nucleotides read TGTGCCAGCAGCTTGAGCCGGGCTGAGGGGGGGGAGACCCAGTACTTC.